The 28 T cell receptor beta chains in this list originate from one sample, sequenced in a study of response to subunit inactivated influenza vaccine. TCRdb re-analysed the RT-PCR reads in MiXCR, keeping a single row per CDR3 protein. The repertoire consists of 750,000 to 850,000 distinct CDR3 sequences, with around a sixth occurring once and the leading ten covering about a tenth. Sequenced material: PBMCs from blood, taken more than 4 days after vaccination. The source of these receptors is a man between 45 and 60 years old who received an inactivated influenza vaccine.

The table lists this clonotype with a few counts. The chain has TRBV28 and TRBJ2-2; possibly TRBD1 for D (6 bases). With 5 bases removed from V and 5 bases from J, the gap between germline ends came to 12 bases. This CDR3 is 14 amino acids long. Germline V gives CDR1 MDHEN, CDR2 SYDVKM. Here the CDR3 DNA reads TGTGCCAGCAGTAATAACAGGGTAACCGGGGAGCTGTTTTTT. Residues: CASSNNRVTGELFF.

This clonotype was counted many times. The chain joins TRBV29-1 to TRBJ2-1, with 7 bases aligning to TRBD1. J gave up 9 bases and V 7 bases, and 9 bases lay outside the gene matches. The CDR3 has 12 residues. Germline V gene sequence: CDR1 SQVTM, CDR2 ANQGSEA. As DNA, the CDR3 is TGCAGCGGCCGCTGGCCAGGGGGTGAGCAGTTCTTC. This encodes CSGRWPGGEQFF.

This clonotype was seen more than once but under ten times. The chain uses TRBV4-3 and TRBJ2-1; possibly TRBD1 for D (7 bases). This CDR3 comprises 13 residues. Germline assignment: CDR1 LGHNA and CDR2 YSLEER. Trimming removed 2 bases from V and 8 bases from J, with 10 bases in between. Here the CDR3 DNA reads TGCGCCAGCAGCCAACAGGGGGGCGATGAGCAGTTCTTC. Translating gives CASSQQGGDEQFF.

This clonotype was seen a handful of times. The rearrangement joins TRBV9 to TRBJ2-1, with 9 bases matching TRBD1. This CDR3 has 16 amino acids. From germline, CDR1 is SGDLS and CDR2 YYNGEE. The V segment lost 1 base and the J segment 2 bases; nucleotides outside the gene matches: 4. CDR3 DNA sequence: TGTGCCAGCAGCGTAACCGGGACAGGGACCTACAATGAGCAGTTCTTC. It yields the protein CASSVTGTGTYNEQFF.

The chain links TRBV12-3 or TRBV12-4 to TRBJ2-1, with D perhaps matching TRBD1 (6 bases). The CDR3 is 12 amino acids. Trimming cost V 6 bases and J 10 bases, with 13 bases left between them. The CDR3 DNA sequence: TGTGCCAGCAGCCCAAGGGGGACGGAGCAGTTCTTC. Its translation: CASSPRGTEQFF.

The chain employs TRBV10-3 and TRBJ2-1; D is perhaps TRBD1 (6 bases). This CDR3 is built from 15 residues. Germline V gives CDR1 ENHRY, CDR2 SYGVKD. V dropped 2 bases and J dropped 8 bases, with 16 bases sitting between them. The CDR3 DNA sequence: TGTGCCATCAGTGAGGTCAGGGGATACAATGATGAGCAGTTCTTC. Translation: CAISEVRGYNDEQFF.

This rearrangement joins TRBV6-1 to TRBJ1-1, with no clear D. This CDR3 contains 14 residues. Germline CDR1 MNHNS, CDR2 SASEGT. V lost 2 bases to trimming and J lost 1 base, with 8 bases between them. CDR3 sequence (DNA): TGTGCCAGCAGTGAATTGGGGTCGAACACTGAAGCTTTCTTT. Its translation is CASSELGSNTEAFF.

This clonotype was picked up many times. This sequence joins TRBV4-2 and TRBJ2-2; 10 bases line up with TRBD1. Germline lookup yields CDR1 LGHNA and CDR2 YNFKEQ. V shed 5 bases and J 7 bases; nucleotides not matched to a gene: 7. The CDR3 covers 15 residues. The CDR3 bases are TGTGCCAGCAGCTCGCCGGGACAGGGGAGCGGGGAGCTGTTTTTT. Translation gives CASSSPGQGSGELFF.

CDR3 coding DNA: TGTGCCAGCAGCGTGGGACTAGCGGGAGGGGAGACCCAGTACTTC. Its translation is CASSVGLAGGETQYF. J is TRBJ2-5 and V is TRBV2, with 16 bases aligning to TRBD2. The CDR3 consists of 15 residues. In germline, CDR1 is SNHLY, CDR2 FYNNEI. V shed 6 bases, J shed 5 bases, and the junction held 3 bases outside the gene matches.

The chain carries TRBV29-1 and TRBJ2-7; 8 bases map to TRBD1. Germline V lookup: CDR1 SQVTM, CDR2 ANQGSEA. The CDR3 has 13 amino acids. Unmatched junction bases numbered 4, after V lost 4 bases and J lost 2 bases. In DNA form, the CDR3 reads TGCAGCGTTGCCAGGGGGCTAACCTACGAGCAGTACTTC. Translated, it gives CSVARGLTYEQYF.

The CDR3 sequence: CSASKGGPYEQYF. The CDR3 DNA follows: TGCAGTGCTAGTAAGGGGGGGCCCTACGAGCAGTACTTC. This chain links TRBV20-1 with TRBJ2-7, with D possibly being TRBD2 (7 bases). The CDR3 is 13 amino acids. Trimming left V 3 bases short and J 2 bases short, with 11 bases between. Germline values: CDR1 DFQATT, CDR2 SNEGSKA (reference sequence).

This clonotype was seen a handful of times. The chain joins TRBV20-1 to TRBJ1-2; D gene unclear. Trimming took off 0 bases at V and 7 bases at J, with 12 bases between the two ends. CDR3 size: 13 residues. Looked up from germline, CDR1 is DFQATT and CDR2 is SNEGSKA (reference sequence). CDR3 nucleotides: TGCAGTGCTAGAGATCATAAGACGCCTGGCTACACCTTC. Residues: CSARDHKTPGYTF.

The chain combines TRBV7-2 with TRBJ2-7; D ambiguous. V lost 1 base to trimming and J lost 5 bases, with 9 bases between them. The CDR3 is made up of 13 amino acids. Germline assignment: CDR1 SGHTA and CDR2 FQGNSA. The CDR3 region is CASSLVAGDEQYF. DNA of the CDR3: TGTGCCAGCAGCTTAGTGGCCGGCGACGAGCAGTACTTC.

The rearrangement uses TRBV11-1 and TRBJ2-1, with 7 positions matching TRBD1. The CDR3 has 14 residues. V shed 5 bases, J shed 10 bases, and the junction held 11 bases outside the gene matches. Germline CDR1 is SGHAT and CDR2 is FQDESV (reference sequence). CDR3 in DNA: TGTGCCAGCAGCCGGAGACAGGGTGGAAGCGAGCAGTTCTTC. The encoded protein is CASSRRQGGSEQFF.

This clonotype has only a few counts. V usage is TRBV25-1 and J usage is TRBJ2-7, with D tentatively TRBD1 (5 bases). Per the germline V gene, CDR1 is MGHDK and CDR2 is SYGVNS. The V and J ends lost 5 bases and 3 bases respectively, with 32 bases between them. The CDR3 runs to 20 residues. The CDR3 loop reads CASSWPPGRRYPPLNYEQYF. The DNA of the CDR3 is TGTGCCAGCAGTTGGCCCCCAGGGCGACGGTACCCTCCTTTGAACTACGAGCAGTACTTC.

This clonotype came up a few times. The gene calls are TRBV5-1 and TRBJ2-7; the D gene is possibly TRBD1 (5 bases). Germline CDR1 and CDR2: SGHRS and YFSETQ. The length of the CDR3 is 14 residues. The ends were cut back, 2 bases at V and 2 bases at J, with 11 bases in the middle. CDR3 coding DNA: TGCGCCAGCAGCTTCCCAGACAGAACCTACGAGCAGTACTTC. The encoded protein is CASSFPDRTYEQYF.

This clonotype turned up a few times. The rearrangement joins TRBV15 to TRBJ1-2; possible D gene TRBD1, 6 bases. V shed 3 bases and J shed 2 bases, with 13 bases lying between them. Per the germline V gene, CDR1 is LNHNV and CDR2 is YYDKDF (reference sequence). This CDR3 is 15 amino acids long. The CDR3 spells CATSRRDTRNYGYTF. CDR3 sequence (DNA): TGTGCCACCAGCAGGAGGGACACTCGGAACTATGGCTACACCTTC.

This clonotype appeared a few times. J is TRBJ2-7 and V is TRBV5-1; 7 bases match TRBD1. Germline CDR1 and CDR2: SGHRS and YFSETQ. The CDR3 covers 13 residues. The V segment lost 4 bases and the J segment 7 bases; nucleotides outside the gene matches: 8. The CDR3 loop reads CASSLSDRAEQYF. As DNA, the CDR3 is TGCGCCAGCAGCCTGTCCGACAGGGCTGAGCAGTACTTC.

The chain recombines TRBV4-1 with TRBJ2-5; no reliable D call. Deletions cut 5 bases from V and 2 bases from J, with 9 bases between. This CDR3 is 13 amino acids long. Germline CDR1 is MGHRA and CDR2 is YSYEKL. The CDR3 region has the DNA TGCGCCAGCAGCGTCGGAATACAAGAGACCCAGTACTTC. The encoded protein is CASSVGIQETQYF.

The J gene is TRBJ1-2, the V gene TRBV7-9; TRBD1 matches 7 bases. With V trimmed by 6 bases and J by 6 bases, 10 bases remained unmatched. The CDR3 totals 14 residues. CDR1 and CDR2 from the germline V gene are SEHNR and FQNEAQ (reference sequence). The CDR3 coding sequence is TGTGCCAGCAGTGAAAGGGGGCGCGGCGATGGCTACACCTTC. Amino acids: CASSERGRGDGYTF. Full variable domain (missing parts from reference TRBV7-9 and TRBJ1-2): DTGVSQNPRHKITKRGQNVTFRCDPISEHNRLYWYRQTLGQGPEFLTYFQNEAQLEKSRLLSDRFSAERPKGSFSTLEIQRTEQGDSAMYLCASSERGRGDGYTFGSGTRLTVV.

This clonotype was seen only a few times. The chain employs TRBV5-1 and TRBJ2-4; 14 bases align to TRBD2. V gave up 0 bases and J gave up 3 bases; unmatched junction bases: 5. The CDR3 has 18 amino acids. CDR1 is SGHRS and CDR2 is YFSETQ in the germline V gene. The CDR3 is CASSLGLAGGLGKNIQYF. For the CDR3, the DNA is TGCGCCAGCAGCTTGGGACTAGCGGGAGGGCTTGGCAAAAACATTCAGTACTTC.

On this clonotype itself: One end of the junction does not line up with germline, which may come from a read error. The chain combines TRBV7-8 with TRBJ1-1, with 7 bases that match TRBD1. Germline CDR1 SGHVS, CDR2 FQNEAQ. This CDR3 has 13 amino acids. The CDR3 is CASRETGNAEAFF. The CDR3 region has the DNA TGTGCCAGCAGAGAGACAGGGAACGCTGAAGCTTTCTTT.

A few counts support this clonotype. This chain connects TRBV7-2 to TRBJ2-1; TRBD2 matches at 9 bases. The length of the CDR3 is 13 residues. Germline V CDR1 and CDR2: SGHTA, FQGNSA. The ends lost 8 bases at V and 7 bases at J; junction bases unmatched: 6. This CDR3 reads CASRRGGQNEQFF. For the CDR3, the DNA is TGTGCCAGCCGGCGGGGGGGTCAGAATGAGCAGTTCTTC.

The genes are TRBV29-1 and TRBJ2-7; D unclear. The CDR3 is 12 residues long. Trimming pared 6 bases from V and 7 bases from J, leaving 16 bases between. Per germline, CDR1 SQVTM and CDR2 ANQGSEA. In DNA form, the CDR3 reads TGCAGCGTCCAGCCTTCTTCGGAGGAGCAGTACTTC. Encoded protein: CSVQPSSEEQYF.

This clonotype was counted a few times. The chain recombines TRBV6-2 or TRBV6-3 with TRBJ2-7; tentative D call: TRBD2 (7 bases). V was pared by 6 bases and J by 5 bases, with 20 bases between. Germline CDR1 reads MNHEY; CDR2 reads SVGEGT. The CDR3 runs 15 residues. The CDR3 loop is CASSSRGPSSNEQYF. DNA for the CDR3: TGTGCCAGCAGCTCGCGGGGGCCTTCAAGTAACGAGCAGTACTTC.

This clonotype showed up just a few times. The chain carries TRBV6-1 and TRBJ2-1; D perhaps matches TRBD1 (6 bases). Germline V gene lookup returns CDR1 MNHNS and CDR2 SASEGT. This CDR3 is 16 amino acids long. Trimming stripped 6 bases from V and 2 bases from J, with 17 bases between. CDR3 residues: CASRTSTGSPYNEQFF. CDR3 in DNA: TGTGCCAGCAGGACCTCCACAGGGTCCCCCTACAATGAGCAGTTCTTC.

This chain connects TRBV28 to TRBJ2-4, with D perhaps matching TRBD1 (6 bases). The germline V gene has CDR1 MDHEN and CDR2 SYDVKM. Trimming stripped 2 bases from V and 8 bases from J, with 13 bases between. The CDR3 consists of 14 residues. CDR3 sequence reads: CASSLTGRQDIQYF. The DNA for the CDR3 is TGTGCCAGCAGTTTAACAGGGAGACAGGACATTCAGTACTTC. Together with reference TRBV28 and TRBJ2-4, the CDR3 gives the full variable domain: DVKVTQSSRYLVKRTGEKVFLECVQDMDHENMFWYRQDPGLGLRLIYFSYDVKMKEKGDIPEGYSVSREKKERFSLILESASTNQTSMYLCASSLTGRQDIQYFGAGTRLSVL.

This clonotype was recorded a few times. The V and J genes are TRBV6-1 and TRBJ1-3, with no clear D. The length of the CDR3 is 15 residues. Trimming shortened V by 3 bases and J by 0 bases, and 9 bases separated the two germline ends. Germline values: CDR1 MNHNS, CDR2 SASEGT. In DNA form, the CDR3 reads TGTGCCAGCAGTGAGGTCCAGAGCTCTGGAAACACCATATATTTT. The encoded protein is CASSEVQSSGNTIYF.